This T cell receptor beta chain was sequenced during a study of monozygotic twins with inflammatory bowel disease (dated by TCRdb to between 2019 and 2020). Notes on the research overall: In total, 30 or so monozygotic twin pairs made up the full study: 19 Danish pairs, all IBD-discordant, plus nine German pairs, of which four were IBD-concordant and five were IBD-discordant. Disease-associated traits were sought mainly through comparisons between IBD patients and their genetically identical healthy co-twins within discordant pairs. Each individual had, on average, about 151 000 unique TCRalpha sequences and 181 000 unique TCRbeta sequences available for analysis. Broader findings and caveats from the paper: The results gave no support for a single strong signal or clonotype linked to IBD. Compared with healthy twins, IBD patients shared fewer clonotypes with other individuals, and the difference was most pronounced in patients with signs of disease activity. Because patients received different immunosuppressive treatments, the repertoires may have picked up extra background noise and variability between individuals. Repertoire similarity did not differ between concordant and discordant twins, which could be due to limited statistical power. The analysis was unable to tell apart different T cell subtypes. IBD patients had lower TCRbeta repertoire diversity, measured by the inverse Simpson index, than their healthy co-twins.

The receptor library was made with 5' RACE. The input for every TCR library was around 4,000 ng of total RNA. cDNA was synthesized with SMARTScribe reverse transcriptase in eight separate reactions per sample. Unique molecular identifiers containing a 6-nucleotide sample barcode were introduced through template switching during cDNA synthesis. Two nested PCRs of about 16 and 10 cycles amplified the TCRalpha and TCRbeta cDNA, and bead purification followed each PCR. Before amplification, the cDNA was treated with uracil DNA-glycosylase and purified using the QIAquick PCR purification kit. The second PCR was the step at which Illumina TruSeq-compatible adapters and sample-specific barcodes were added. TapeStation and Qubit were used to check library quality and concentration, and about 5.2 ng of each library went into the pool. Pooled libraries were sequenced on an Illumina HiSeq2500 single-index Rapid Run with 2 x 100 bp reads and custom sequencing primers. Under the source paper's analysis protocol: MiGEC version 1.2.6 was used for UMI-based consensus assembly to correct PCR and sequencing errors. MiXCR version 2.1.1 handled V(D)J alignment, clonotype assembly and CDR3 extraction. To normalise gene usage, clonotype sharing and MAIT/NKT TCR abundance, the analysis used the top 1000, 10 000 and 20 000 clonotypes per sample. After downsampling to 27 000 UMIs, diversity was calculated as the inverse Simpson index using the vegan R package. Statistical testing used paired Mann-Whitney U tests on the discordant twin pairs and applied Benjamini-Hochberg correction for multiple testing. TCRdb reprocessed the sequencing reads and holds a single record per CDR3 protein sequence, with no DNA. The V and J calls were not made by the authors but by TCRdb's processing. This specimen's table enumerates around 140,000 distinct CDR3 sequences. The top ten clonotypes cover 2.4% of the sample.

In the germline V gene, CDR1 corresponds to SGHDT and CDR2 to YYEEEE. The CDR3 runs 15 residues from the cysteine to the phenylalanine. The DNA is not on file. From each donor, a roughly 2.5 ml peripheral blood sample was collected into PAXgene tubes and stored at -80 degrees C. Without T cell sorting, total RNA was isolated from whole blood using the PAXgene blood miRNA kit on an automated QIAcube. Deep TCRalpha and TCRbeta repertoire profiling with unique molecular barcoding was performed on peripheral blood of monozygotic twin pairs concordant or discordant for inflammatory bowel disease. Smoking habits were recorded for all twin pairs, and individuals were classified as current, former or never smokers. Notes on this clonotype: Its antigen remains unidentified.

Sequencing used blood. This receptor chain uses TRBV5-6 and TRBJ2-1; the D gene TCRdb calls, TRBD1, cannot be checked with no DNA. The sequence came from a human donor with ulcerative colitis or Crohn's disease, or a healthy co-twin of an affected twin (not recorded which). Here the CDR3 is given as CASITGQMGYNEQFF.